This TCR beta chain stems from a study of T cell responses to AZD1222 COVID-19 vaccine. The wider study: Second-dose intervals of approximately 4 or approximately 12 weeks were pooled.

Profiling relied on immunoSEQ multiplex PCR, and the TCRdb table lists in-frame clones only, not all of them. The table includes 120,000 to 150,000 clones, approximately 89% detected once. As concerns this clone: The antigen is unknown.

The CDR3 totals 15 residues. CDR1 is LNHDA and CDR2 is SQIVND in the germline V gene (reference sequence). V shed 5 bases, J shed 5 bases, and the junction held 8 bases outside the gene matches. General observations from the study: A reported finding is that nearly half of spike-specific TCRs target unmutated variant regions. Baseline serology detected seropositivity in only six AZD1222 recipients. Distributed over spike, vaccine-associated CD4 TCRs predominated at 160-218 and 743-854.

Sequencing used peripheral blood, obtained on day 0 of AZD1222 vaccination. The chain has TRBV19 and TRBJ1-4, with 7 nucleotides matching TRBD1. The clonotype was recovered from an adult in good health. CDR3 loop: CASSSRQGRNEKLFF. The CDR3, as DNA: TGTGCCAGTAGTTCTCGACAGGGTCGCAATGAAAAACTGTTTTTT.